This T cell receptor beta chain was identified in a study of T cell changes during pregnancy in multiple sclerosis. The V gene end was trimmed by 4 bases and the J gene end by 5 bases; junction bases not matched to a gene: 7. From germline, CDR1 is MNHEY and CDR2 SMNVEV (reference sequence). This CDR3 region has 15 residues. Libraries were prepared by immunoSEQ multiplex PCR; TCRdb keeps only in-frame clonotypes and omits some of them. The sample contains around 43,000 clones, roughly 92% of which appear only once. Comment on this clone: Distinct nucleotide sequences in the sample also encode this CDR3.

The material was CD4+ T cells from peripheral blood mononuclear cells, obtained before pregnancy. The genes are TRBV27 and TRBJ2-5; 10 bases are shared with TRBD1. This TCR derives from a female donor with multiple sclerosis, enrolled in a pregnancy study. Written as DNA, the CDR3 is TGTGCCAGCAGTTCGCCGGGACAGGGGAAGGAGACCCAGTACTTC. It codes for CASSSPGQGKETQYF.